This T cell receptor (beta chain) was sequenced for a study of blood T cell repertoires in COVID-19. The V segment lost 4 bases and the J segment 3 bases; nucleotides outside the gene matches: 13. CDR3 length: 17 amino acids. Per the germline V gene, CDR1 is SGHAT and CDR2 is FQNNGV. Clones were read by immunoSEQ multiplex PCR, and TCRdb kept only the in-frame ones, dropping some. Among 150,000 to 200,000 clones, over 75% were seen once, and the ten largest hold approximately 10%. The sequence came from a man aged 55 to 70 with active or convalescent COVID-19. The chain employs TRBV11-2 and TRBJ2-3; TRBD2 matches at 7 bases. Sample: peripheral blood. CDR3 bases: TGTGCCAGCAGCTCACTACTTAGGACTAGTCTTACAGATACGCAGTATTTT. Encoded protein: CASSSLLRTSLTDTQYF.